What follows are 10 T cell receptor beta chains derived from one specimen sequenced in a study of blood T cell repertoires in COVID-19. Libraries were prepared by immunoSEQ multiplex PCR; TCRdb keeps only in-frame clonotypes and omits some of them. The sample lists approximately 49,000 clones, over 80% seen once, with roughly 1.5% in the top ten. What was sequenced was peripheral blood. All receptors come from a man aged 50 to 60 with acute or convalescent COVID-19.

The V and J genes are TRBV6-5 and TRBJ1-3; tentatively, D is TRBD1 (5 bases). This CDR3 has 12 residues. V dropped 8 bases and J dropped 4 bases, with 9 bases sitting between them. Germline V gene data show CDR1 as MNHEY and CDR2 as SVGAGI. CDR3 coding DNA: TGTGCCAGCGGGGGGTCGGGAAACACCATATATTTT. Translation gives CASGGSGNTIYF.

The rearrangement uses TRBV5-4 and TRBJ2-1, with TRBD1 matching 10 bases. Trimming cost V 5 bases and J 0 bases; bases outside gene matches: 14. The germline CDR1 and CDR2 sequences are SGHNT and YYREEE (reference sequence). The CDR3 is 19 amino acids. This CDR3 reads CASRNRDRGGGSSYNEQFF. In nucleotides, the CDR3 is TGTGCCAGCAGGAACCGGGACAGGGGTGGGGGAAGCTCCTACAATGAGCAGTTCTTC. The complete variable domain, with remaining parts taken from reference TRBV5-4 and TRBJ2-1, reads ETGVTQSPTHLIKTRGQQVTLRCSSQSGHNTVSWYQQALGQGPQFIFQYYREEENGRGNFPPRFSGLQFPNYSSELNVNALELDDSALYLCASRNRDRGGGSSYNEQFFGPGTRLTVL.

This chain uses TRBV7-9 with TRBJ1-2; no reliable D call. The V and J ends lost 3 bases and 4 bases respectively, with 18 bases between them. The CDR3 covers 16 residues. Per germline, CDR1 SEHNR and CDR2 FQNEAQ (reference sequence). The CDR3 DNA is TGTGCCAGCAGCTTGGTGATTGGGGAGGGCAGCTATGGCTACACCTTC. It codes for CASSLVIGEGSYGYTF. Full variable domain (rest looked up from reference TRBV7-9 and TRBJ1-2): DTGVSQNPRHKITKRGQNVTFRCDPISEHNRLYWYRQTLGQGPEFLTYFQNEAQLEKSRLLSDRFSAERPKGSFSTLEIQRTEQGDSAMYLCASSLVIGEGSYGYTFGSGTRLTVV.

The chain employs TRBV24-1 and TRBJ2-2; 9 bases fit TRBD1. This CDR3 has 15 amino acids. V shed 5 bases, J shed 7 bases, and the junction held 7 bases outside the gene matches. The germline CDR1 and CDR2 sequences are KGHDR and SFDVKD. For the CDR3, the DNA is TGTGCCACCAGTGGGACAGGGGCTGGTATCGGGGAGCTGTTTTTT. Translation: CATSGTGAGIGELFF.

This clone was detected once. This chain uses TRBV4-3 with TRBJ1-2; D perhaps matches TRBD1 (5 bases). Germline V CDR1 and CDR2: LGHNA, YSLEER. Between the trimmed V and J ends, which lost 2 bases and 0 bases, there was a span of 16 bases. This CDR3 region has 17 residues. CDR3 loop: CASSQRGGEFSNYGYTF. Written as DNA, the CDR3 is TGCGCCAGCAGCCAACGGGGAGGGGAGTTCTCTAACTATGGCTACACCTTC.

J is TRBJ2-7 and V is TRBV28; TRBD2 matches 10 bases. V lost 6 bases to trimming and J lost 0 bases; unmatched junction nucleotides: 5. The CDR3 is 15 residues long. CDR1 and CDR2 (germline): MDHEN, SYDVKM. DNA for the CDR3: TGTGCCAGCAGACCGGGACTAGCGAACTCCTACGAGCAGTACTTC. Amino acid sequence: CASRPGLANSYEQYF.

The rearrangement links TRBV28 to TRBJ1-2; no reliable D call. V gave up 5 bases and J gave up 4 bases, with 8 bases separating them. Germline lookup yields CDR1 MDHEN and CDR2 SYDVKM. CDR3 size: 12 residues. CDR3 sequence: CASSPNSYGYTF. In nucleotides, the CDR3 is TGTGCCAGCAGTCCTAACAGCTATGGCTACACCTTC.

This chain connects TRBV11-2 to TRBJ2-3; 11 bases are a match to TRBD2. The CDR3 consists of 15 residues. V was clipped by 5 bases and J by 2 bases; unmatched bases: 3. CDR1 SGHAT and CDR2 FQNNGV come from the germline V gene. CDR3 nucleotides: TGTGCCAGCAGCGTAGCGGGAGGGGCCACAGATACGCAGTATTTT. This codes for CASSVAGGATDTQYF.

Written as DNA, the CDR3 is TGTGCCAGCAGCTTCCTCGTGCGGGAGGCCACAGATACGCAGTATTTT. This encodes CASSFLVREATDTQYF. The chain couples TRBV5-6 to TRBJ2-3, with TRBD2 identical over 8 bases. There are 16 residues in the CDR3. J lost 2 bases, V lost 2 bases, and 7 bases had no gene match. Germline CDR1 reads SGHDT; CDR2 reads YYEEEE. Filled out from reference TRBV5-6 and TRBJ2-3, the complete variable domain reads DAGVTQSPTHLIKTRGQQVTLRCSPKSGHDTVSWYQQALGQGPQFIFQYYEEEERQRGNFPDRFSGHQFPNYSSELNVNALLLGDSALYLCASSFLVREATDTQYFGPGTRLTVL.

This chain joins TRBV6-2 or TRBV6-3 and TRBJ1-6; 12 positions agree with TRBD1. V lost 5 bases and J lost 8; bases outside the gene matches: 4. The CDR3 covers 15 residues. Germline-derived CDR1 and CDR2 are MNHEY and SVGEGT. The CDR3 protein is CASSIGTGGDSPLHF. CDR3 sequence (DNA): TGTGCCAGCAGTATCGGGACAGGGGGCGATTCACCCCTCCACTTT.